The rows below give T cell receptor beta chains drawn from one sample of a study of human T cells and chemical hapten exposure. From the RACE reads, TCRdb called clonotypes with MiXCR, one entry per CDR3 protein. The table records about 82,000 distinct CDR3 sequences, around 6.7% of them present only once. Sequences were derived from whole blood, sampled in connection with sensitization to the hapten diphenylcyclopropenone (DPC). The receptors shown here come from a woman in her 30s with alopecia areata. Some clones in this sample may be carry-over from other donors' samples. Each CDR3 is given with its conserved first and last residue. The D gene is left open where the match is weak. Part of the rows lack a size; the others show once, few, many or a class for expanded clones.

clone_size	j_call	v_call	d_call	cdr3_nt	cdr3_aa
few	TRBJ1-5	TRBV30	TRBD1	TGTGCCTGGGCCCAAGGGACAGCTAGCAATCAGCCCCAGCATTTT	CAWAQGTASNQPQHF
few	TRBJ1-1	TRBV20-1	TRBD1	TGCAGTGCTAAAACTACCGGGACAGGGGTGGCTTTCTTT	CSAKTTGTGVAFF
many	TRBJ2-2	TRBV5-1	-	TGCGCCAGCAGCTTGGTTGGAGAGGGCACCGGGGAGCTGTTTTTT	CASSLVGEGTGELFF
many	TRBJ2-3	TRBV7-9	TRBD2	TGTGCCAGCAGCTCCCTAGCGGGGATAACCACAGATACGCAGTATTTT	CASSSLAGITTDTQYF
many	TRBJ1-1	TRBV3-1	-	TGTGCCAGCAGCCAAGTTTCGTCCCCCACCCATGAAGCTTTCTTT	CASSQVSSPTHEAFF
medium-sized	TRBJ2-3	TRBV6-4	-	TGTGCCAGCAGTGTCGCCGCGGGCACAGATACGCAGTATTTT	CASSVAAGTDTQYF
-	TRBJ1-6	TRBV12-3/TRBV12-4	-	TGTGCCAGCAGCTGGGGTTCTAATTCACCCCTCCACTTT	CASSWGSNSPLHF
many	TRBJ2-1	TRBV7-3	-	TGTGCCAGCAGCTTATATGGTCCTAGCTCCTACAATGAGCAGTTCTTC	CASSLYGPSSYNEQFF
many	TRBJ2-1	TRBV7-9	TRBD2	TGTGCCAGCAGCTTTTATAGCGGGGTAAGCTCCTACAATGAGCAGTTCTTC	CASSFYSGVSSYNEQFF
few	TRBJ1-5	TRBV7-3	-	TGTGCCAGCAGCCCCCGACAGTCGATAAACCAATATAGCAATCAGCCCCAGCATTTT	CASSPRQSINQYSNQPQHF
many	TRBJ2-7	TRBV7-2	TRBD2	TGTGCCAGCAGCACTACCACAGGACTAGCGGGGGCAGCGGGGCAGTACTTC	CASSTTTGLAGAAGQYF
many	TRBJ2-7	TRBV27	-	TGTGCCAGCAGTTTTCAGGGGAGTTCCTACGAGCAGTACTTC	CASSFQGSSYEQYF
many	TRBJ2-3	TRBV18	-	TGTGCCAGCTCACCAGAAGAGGGGAACACAGATACGCAGTATTTT	CASSPEEGNTDTQYF
few	TRBJ1-2	TRBV3-1	TRBD1	TGTGCCAGCAGCCAGACAGGGTCCGGCGGCTACACCTTC	CASSQTGSGGYTF
few	TRBJ1-1	TRBV5-1	TRBD1	TGCGCCAGTAGGGACAGGGATGAAGCTTTCTTT	CASRDRDEAFF
many	TRBJ1-1	TRBV4-1	-	TGCGCCAGCAGCCAAGATGGGTCGGGGAGGACTGAAGCTTTCTTT	CASSQDGSGRTEAFF
many	TRBJ1-5	TRBV15	TRBD1	TGTGCCACCAGCGAGACAGGGGGTTTGAGCAATCAGCCCCAGCATTTT	CATSETGGLSNQPQHF
many	TRBJ2-7	TRBV20-1	-	TGCAGTGCTAGAGACAGGGCACTCTCCTACGAGCAGTACTTC	CSARDRALSYEQYF
few	TRBJ2-1	TRBV3-1	-	TGTGCCAGCAGCCAAGATTTTCAGGCACCGGGAAATGAGCAGTTCTTC	CASSQDFQAPGNEQFF
few	TRBJ1-5	TRBV30	-	TGTGCCTGGAGTGGGGACGTGGCGCAGCCCCAGCATTTT	CAWSGDVAQPQHF